This T cell receptor beta chain was observed in a study of patients and donors after allogeneic stem cell transplantation. The CDR3 runs 16 residues. The V and J ends lost 6 bases and 6 bases respectively, with 20 bases between them. CDR1 and CDR2 (germline): MNHNS, SASEGT. TCRdb processed the RT-PCR reads anew with MiXCR; each CDR3 protein has one entry. Among over 350,000 distinct CDR3 sequences listed, 16% were seen once. Sequencing was done on a sample of blood, either unsorted or a sorted T cell fraction (not recorded which). The TCR comes from a human donor who was either an allogeneic HSCT recipient or a stem cell or donor lymphocyte infusion donor (not recorded which). It is not recorded whose cells these are; they may come from a transplant donor. The chain carries TRBV6-1 and TRBJ2-2; either TRBD1 or TRBD2 may fit D (5 bases each). The DNA of the CDR3 is TGTGCCAGCAGCCGGGACCTGGACGTGGACGCCGGGGAGCTGTTTTTT. The encoded protein is CASSRDLDVDAGELFF.